This is a list of T cell receptor beta chains from one sample in a study of shared clonotypes between healthy human individuals. The method was immunoSEQ multiplex PCR; TCRdb's version includes in-frame clones alone and lacks a portion of them. This sample has more than 2,000,000 clones, with around nine tenths found just once. Specimen: naive CD4+ T cells sorted from blood. All receptors derive from a man between 18 and 29 years old in good health. Both conserved end residues are part of each CDR3. The D gene is left open where the match is weak. Where a row states a size, it is once, few, many or the class of an expanded clone; other rows omit it.

J | V | D | size | CDR3 | DNA
TRBJ2-7 | TRBV10-3 | TRBD1 | NA | CAISPDRGLSYEQYF | TGTGCCATCAGTCCGGACAGGGGGCTGTCCTACGAGCAGTACTTC
TRBJ2-1 | TRBV5-1 | NA | NA | CASRGGGPSNVDEQFF | TGCGCCAGTCGGGGTGGGGGCCCATCAAATGTGGATGAGCAGTTCTTC
TRBJ1-4 | TRBV6-1 | NA | NA | CASSQDPSNEKLFF | TGTGCCAGCAGTCAAGACCCCTCAAATGAAAAACTGTTTTTT
TRBJ2-1 | TRBV7-3 | NA | NA | CASSSTGTAGNEQFF | TGTGCCAGCAGCTCGACCGGGACAGCGGGCAATGAGCAGTTCTTC
TRBJ2-1 | TRBV7-9 | TRBD2 | NA | CASSFIIAGEYNEQFF | TGTGCCAGCAGCTTTATAATCGCGGGGGAGTACAATGAGCAGTTCTTC
TRBJ2-7 | TRBV6-6 | TRBD1 | NA | CANRTGGPFSYEQYF | TGTGCCAACAGGACAGGGGGACCCTTCTCCTACGAGCAGTACTTC
TRBJ1-2 | TRBV7-8 | NA | NA | CASSLGGVYGYTF | TGTGCCAGCAGCTTAGGGGGCGTATATGGCTACACCTTC
TRBJ2-1 | TRBV12-5 | NA | NA | CASGLVPGRLAGNNEQFF | TGTGCTAGTGGTTTGGTACCTGGGCGCTTGGCGGGAAACAATGAGCAGTTCTTC
TRBJ2-5 | TRBV18 | NA | NA | CASSFRETQYF | TGTGCCAGCTCATTTCGGGAGACCCAGTACTTC
TRBJ2-7 | TRBV7-2 | NA | NA | CASSLEAFEQYF | TGTGCCAGCAGCTTAGAGGCGTTCGAGCAGTACTTC
TRBJ1-1 | TRBV7-9 | NA | NA | CASTESRGLNTEAFF | TGTGCCAGCACCGAAAGTCGGGGATTGAACACTGAAGCTTTCTTT
TRBJ2-7 | TRBV7-2 | NA | NA | CASSLGGTTLREQYF | TGTGCCAGCAGCTTAGGCGGGACGACCCTTCGCGAGCAGTACTTC
TRBJ2-1 | TRBV7-2 | TRBD2 | NA | CASSPWRREDSTRFF | TGTGCCAGCAGCCCCTGGCGGCGGGAGGACAGTACCCGGTTCTTC
TRBJ2-4 | TRBV5-1 | TRBD1 | once | CASSLEDRANIQYF | TGCGCCAGCAGCTTGGAGGACAGGGCAAACATTCAGTACTTC
TRBJ1-5 | TRBV5-8 | TRBD1 | NA | CASSVDRGRAYSNQPQHF | TGTGCCAGCAGCGTGGACAGGGGGCGAGCTTATAGCAATCAGCCCCAGCATTTT
TRBJ2-4 | TRBV7-9 | NA | NA | CASSLEDLILAKNIQYF | TGTGCCAGCAGCTTGGAGGACCTCATTCTAGCCAAAAACATTCAGTACTTC
TRBJ1-1 | TRBV18 | NA | NA | CASSPRLADQNTEAFF | TGTGCCAGCTCACCCCGGCTGGCGGACCAGAACACTGAAGCTTTCTTT
TRBJ2-5 | TRBV28 | NA | NA | CASSPSVVAVLQETQYF | TGTGCCAGCAGCCCGTCGGTGGTAGCGGTGCTCCAAGAGACCCAGTACTTC
TRBJ1-5 | TRBV25-1 | NA | NA | CASSDGTHSNQPQHF | TGTGCCAGCAGTGATGGGACACATAGCAATCAGCCCCAGCATTTT
TRBJ1-4 | TRBV10-3 | TRBD1 | NA | CAISPGGGEKLFF | TGTGCCATCAGTCCAGGGGGGGGTGAAAAACTGTTTTTT
TRBJ2-1 | TRBV2 | TRBD2 | NA | CASVVGTSGPNEQFF | TGTGCCAGCGTGGTAGGGACTAGCGGGCCCAATGAGCAGTTCTTC
TRBJ2-3 | TRBV5-1 | TRBD2 | NA | CASSPSGGRSTDTQYF | TGCGCCAGCAGCCCTAGCGGGGGGCGTAGCACAGATACGCAGTATTTT
TRBJ1-4 | TRBV6-1 | NA | NA | CASSVGGGTNEKLFF | TGTGCCAGCAGTGTCGGCGGGGGAACTAATGAAAAACTGTTTTTT
TRBJ2-7 | TRBV6-1 | TRBD1 | NA | CASKKTGGGVYEQYF | TGTGCCAGCAAAAAGACAGGGGGCGGCGTATACGAGCAGTACTTC
TRBJ1-6 | TRBV6-5 | NA | NA | CASSRQSSYNSPLHF | TGTGCCAGCAGTCGCCAGAGCTCCTATAATTCACCCCTCCACTTT
TRBJ2-7 | TRBV7-2 | NA | NA | CASRKMRTQGPSSYEQYF | TGTGCCAGCAGAAAAATGCGGACTCAGGGACCTAGCTCCTACGAGCAGTACTTC
TRBJ1-1 | TRBV30 | NA | few | CAWAGLHEAFF | TGTGCCTGGGCCGGGCTCCATGAAGCTTTCTTT
TRBJ2-7 | TRBV7-8 | NA | NA | CASSLGTPTLRFSYEQYF | TGTGCCAGCAGCTTAGGTACGCCGACACTCCGTTTCTCCTACGAGCAGTACTTC
TRBJ1-2 | TRBV10-3 | TRBD1 | NA | CATGQGTQGYTF | TGTGCCACCGGACAGGGAACTCAAGGCTACACCTTC
TRBJ2-1 | TRBV19 | TRBD2 | NA | CASSPGGRAVNEQFF | TGTGCCAGTAGTCCCGGCGGGAGGGCCGTCAATGAGCAGTTCTTC
TRBJ2-3 | TRBV6-1 | NA | NA | CASTRGGGDTQYF | TGTGCCAGCACTAGAGGGGGAGGGGATACGCAGTATTTT
TRBJ2-7 | TRBV4-3 | NA | NA | CASSQAFSDEQYF | TGCGCCAGCAGCCAAGCATTCTCGGACGAGCAGTACTTC
TRBJ2-5 | TRBV30 | NA | NA | CAWSNVGGETQYF | TGTGCCTGGTCTAACGTAGGGGGGGAGACCCAGTACTTC
TRBJ2-3 | TRBV28 | TRBD1 | once | CASSTGTAKGQYF | TGTGCCAGCAGTACCGGGACAGCTAAGGGCCAGTATTTT
TRBJ1-5 | TRBV6-1 | TRBD1 | NA | CASDEADRSNQPQHF | TGTGCCAGCGACGAGGCGGACAGGTCCAATCAGCCCCAGCATTTT
TRBJ2-7 | TRBV11-3 | TRBD1 | once | CASSTFSGTGGDEQYF | TGTGCCAGCAGCACCTTTTCTGGGACAGGGGGCGACGAGCAGTACTTC
TRBJ2-5 | TRBV19 | TRBD1 | NA | CASSPTGEETQYF | TGTGCCAGTAGTCCGACAGGGGAGGAGACCCAGTACTTC
TRBJ1-5 | TRBV5-8 | NA | NA | CASSSDRYQPQHF | TGTGCCAGCAGCTCAGACAGATATCAGCCCCAGCATTTT
TRBJ1-6 | TRBV5-4 | NA | NA | CASSLESSYNSPLHF | TGTGCCAGCAGCTTGGAGAGCTCCTATAATTCACCCCTCCACTTT
TRBJ2-7 | TRBV10-3 | TRBD2 | NA | CAIRGVSFDEQYF | TGTGCCATCCGGGGGGTGAGTTTTGACGAGCAGTACTTC
TRBJ2-7 | TRBV7-2 | NA | NA | CASSSNSYEQYF | TGTGCCAGCAGCTCAAACTCCTACGAGCAGTACTTC
TRBJ2-7 | TRBV28 | NA | NA | CASSSPQDFKQYF | TGTGCCAGCAGTTCACCACAGGATTTCAAGCAGTACTTC
TRBJ1-5 | TRBV14 | TRBD1 | NA | CASSLKWTGVNSNQPQHF | TGTGCCAGCAGCCTAAAATGGACAGGAGTAAATAGCAATCAGCCCCAGCATTTT
TRBJ2-7 | TRBV9 | NA | NA | CASSPMGGYEQYF | TGTGCCAGCAGCCCAATGGGCGGCTACGAGCAGTACTTC
TRBJ2-5 | TRBV11-3 | TRBD1 | NA | CASSLGGTEETQYF | TGTGCCAGCAGCTTAGGTGGGACAGAAGAGACCCAGTACTTC
TRBJ2-6 | TRBV7-3 | NA | few | CASSPRSISGANVLTF | TGTGCCAGCAGCCCACGATCTATTTCTGGGGCCAACGTCCTGACTTTC
TRBJ2-2 | TRBV5-6 | TRBD1 | NA | CASSLGQGPRAGELFF | TGTGCCAGCAGCTTGGGACAGGGCCCAAGGGCCGGGGAGCTGTTTTTT
TRBJ1-5 | TRBV19 | TRBD1 | once | CASTPIGQGSNQPQHF | TGTGCCAGTACCCCGATAGGACAGGGAAGCAATCAGCCCCAGCATTTT
TRBJ2-3 | TRBV6-6 | TRBD2 | NA | CASSYERGGRADTQYF | TGTGCCAGCAGTTACGAGCGGGGGGGCCGCGCAGATACGCAGTATTTT
TRBJ2-3 | TRBV6-5 | TRBD2 | NA | CASSYFSSGSTGTQYF | TGTGCCAGCAGTTACTTCTCCAGCGGGAGTACTGGAACGCAGTATTTT
TRBJ1-6 | TRBV7-2 | NA | NA | CASSPGGGSYNSPLHF | TGTGCCAGCAGCCCTGGGGGGGGCTCCTATAATTCACCCCTCCACTTT
TRBJ1-1 | TRBV11-2 | NA | NA | CASSLGKAFF | TGTGCCAGCAGCTTAGGAAAAGCTTTCTTT
TRBJ1-6 | TRBV2 | NA | NA | CASSALRGALDSPLHF | TGTGCCAGCAGTGCTCTTCGGGGGGCATTGGATTCACCCCTCCACTTT
TRBJ2-1 | TRBV11-2 | NA | once | CASSPQGISEQFF | TGTGCCAGCAGCCCCCAGGGGATTAGTGAGCAGTTCTTC
TRBJ1-6 | TRBV9 | NA | NA | CASQGDNSPLHF | TGTGCCAGCCAGGGAGACAATTCACCCCTCCACTTT
TRBJ1-3 | TRBV7-2 | TRBD1 | NA | CASSKGQAGNTIYF | TGTGCCAGCAGCAAGGGACAGGCTGGAAACACCATATATTTT
TRBJ1-1 | TRBV5-4 | NA | few | CASSLDRPQNTEAFF | TGTGCCAGCAGCTTGGACAGGCCCCAGAACACTGAAGCTTTCTTT